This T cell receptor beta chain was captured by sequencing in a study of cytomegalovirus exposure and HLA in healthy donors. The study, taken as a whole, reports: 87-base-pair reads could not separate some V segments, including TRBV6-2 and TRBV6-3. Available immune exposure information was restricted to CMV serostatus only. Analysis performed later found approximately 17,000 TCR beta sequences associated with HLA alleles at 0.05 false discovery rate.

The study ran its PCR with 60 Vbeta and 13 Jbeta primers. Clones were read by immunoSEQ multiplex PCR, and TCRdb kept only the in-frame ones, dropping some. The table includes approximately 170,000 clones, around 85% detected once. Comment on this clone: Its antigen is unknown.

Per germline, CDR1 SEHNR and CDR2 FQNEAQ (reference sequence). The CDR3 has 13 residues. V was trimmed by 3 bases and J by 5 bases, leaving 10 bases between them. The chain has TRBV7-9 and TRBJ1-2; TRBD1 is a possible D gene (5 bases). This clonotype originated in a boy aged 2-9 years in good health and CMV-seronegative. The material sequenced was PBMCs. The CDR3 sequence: CASSFDSLYGYTF. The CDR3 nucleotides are TGTGCCAGCAGCTTCGACAGCCTTTATGGCTACACCTTC.